The 9 T cell receptor beta chains below were found in one sample sequenced in a study of blood T cell repertoires in COVID-19. Assay used: immunoSEQ multiplex PCR; TCRdb lists only in-frame clones, some missing. The table lists 270,000 or so clones, approximately 86% of them singletons. The material sequenced was PBMCs or T cells enriched from blood (not recorded which). The receptors come from a woman aged 18 to 35 who had recovered from COVID-19.

The chain couples TRBV28 to TRBJ1-4, with D perhaps matching TRBD1 (6 bases). The ends were cut back, 4 bases at V and 7 bases at J, with 16 bases in the middle. The CDR3 has 15 amino acids. CDR1 and CDR2 (germline): MDHEN, SYDVKM. CDR3 protein: CASSSQTGWGEKLFF. The CDR3 DNA is TGTGCCAGCAGTTCCCAGACAGGCTGGGGTGAAAAACTGTTTTTT. The whole variable domain, remainder taken from reference TRBV28 and TRBJ1-4, is DVKVTQSSRYLVKRTGEKVFLECVQDMDHENMFWYRQDPGLGLRLIYFSYDVKMKEKGDIPEGYSVSREKKERFSLILESASTNQTSMYLCASSSQTGWGEKLFFGSGTQLSVL.

The V gene is TRBV7-9, the J gene TRBJ2-5, with 13 bases lining up with TRBD2. The V gene end was trimmed by 6 bases and the J gene end by 4 bases; junction bases not matched to a gene: 14. Germline loops: CDR1 SEHNR, CDR2 FQNEAQ (reference sequence). The CDR3 contains 18 residues. CDR3 sequence: CASSFTAGLAGTRETQYF. CDR3 DNA: TGTGCCAGCAGTTTTACCGCGGGACTAGCGGGAACCCGAGAGACCCAGTACTTC.

The chain uses TRBV25-1 and TRBJ1-1; TRBD1 aligns across 7 bases. Germline trimming cut 7 bases from V and 9 bases from J; bases unmatched to any gene: 5. The CDR3 length is 11 residues. Germline CDR1 and CDR2: MGHDK and SYGVNS. CDR3 in DNA: TGTGCCAGCAACGAGGGACAGAAAGCTTTCTTT. It translates to CASNEGQKAFF.

On this clone: It may be a read error: a sequence one base away is much more abundant. CDR3 sequence reads: CASGTGDSNQPQHF. DNA for the CDR3: TGTGCCAGTGGGACAGGGGATAGCAATCAGCCCCAGCATTTT. This chain connects TRBV9 to TRBJ1-5, with TRBD1 matching over 10 bases. The CDR3 spans 14 residues. CDR1 and CDR2 (germline): SGDLS, YYNGEE. V shed 8 bases and J 0 bases; nucleotides not matched to a gene: 2.

J is TRBJ2-7 and V is TRBV30; possible D gene TRBD1, 5 bases. Germline-derived CDR1 and CDR2 are GTSNPN and SVGIG (reference sequence). This CDR3 contains 14 residues. V shed 4 bases and J shed 1 base, with 14 bases lying between them. In DNA, the CDR3 is TGTGCCTGGAAGGGCTGGGCAGGGTCCTACGAGCAGTACTTC. Its translation is CAWKGWAGSYEQYF.

The chain employs TRBV30 and TRBJ1-5, with TRBD1 identical over 7 bases. Per the germline V gene, CDR1 is GTSNPN and CDR2 is SVGIG (reference sequence). The junction had 7 bases not matched to a gene; V was cut back by 4 bases and J by 4 bases. This CDR3 region has 14 residues. CDR3 amino acids: CAWNLGTVNQPQHF. The CDR3, as DNA: TGTGCCTGGAATCTCGGGACAGTGAATCAGCCCCAGCATTTT.

The chain combines TRBV19 with TRBJ2-5; D possibly corresponds to TRBD2 (6 bases). Trimming cost V 4 bases and J 5 bases, with 11 bases left between them. The CDR3 consists of 13 residues. The germline gives CDR1 LNHDA, CDR2 SQIVND (reference sequence). The CDR3: CASSTGVRETQYF. The CDR3 DNA follows: TGTGCCAGTAGTACGGGAGTAAGGGAGACCCAGTACTTC. The whole variable domain, remainder taken from reference TRBV19 and TRBJ2-5, is DGGITQSPKYLFRKEGQNVTLSCEQNLNHDAMYWYRQDPGQGLRLIYYSQIVNDFQKGDIAEGYSVSREKKESFPLTVTSAQKNPTAFYLCASSTGVRETQYFGPGTRLLVL.

This clone was counted many times. The rearrangement links TRBV3-1 (or the pseudogene TRBV3-2) to TRBJ2-2; D unresolved. The germline CDR1 and CDR2 sequences are LGHDT and YNNKEL (reference sequence). The CDR3 sequence is 14 residues long. Trimming removed 0 bases at V and 4 bases at J, with 6 bases between. In DNA, the CDR3 is TGTGCCAGCAGCCAAGATCGAGGCACCGGGGAGCTGTTTTTT. Translated: CASSQDRGTGELFF.

In its sample, this clone was seen a few times. This rearrangement joins TRBV28 to TRBJ1-2, with a weak D call TRBD1 (6 bases). This CDR3 contains 14 residues. Germline V CDR1 and CDR2: MDHEN, SYDVKM. The germline V and J ends were trimmed by 4 bases and 4 bases, with 13 bases remaining between them. The CDR3 DNA sequence: TGTGCCAGCAGTTCGCAGGGGAACGCCTATGGCTACACCTTC. It is translated as CASSSQGNAYGYTF.